The 21 T cell receptor beta chains below all came from one sample that was sequenced in a study of CXCR3-negative and CXCR3-positive naive CD8 T cells. All TRB cDNA libraries came from 5' RACE performed with UMI labels. Following a re-call of the 5' RACE reads, TCRdb has one entry per CDR3 protein and lacks DNA. With about 48,000 distinct CDR3 sequences in the sample, the ten largest clones hold 14% to 15%. The sample taken for sequencing was memory CD8+ T cells from blood. Receptors originate from a human donor in good health. Some clones in this sample may be carry-over from other donors' samples.

The rearrangement uses TRBV6-2 or TRBV6-3 and TRBJ2-2. This CDR3 region has 13 residues. Per germline, CDR1 MNHEY and CDR2 SVGEGT. The CDR3 here is CASSVQDTGELFF.

This sequence joins TRBV29-1 and TRBJ2-1; the TCRdb D gene call, TRBD2, has no DNA to confirm it. Germline lookup yields CDR1 SQVTM and CDR2 ANQGSEA. The CDR3 length is 18 residues. The CDR3 loop is CSVEDHAAGQSSYNEQFF.

The chain combines TRBV5-4 with TRBJ2-5; the TCRdb D gene call, TRBD1, has no DNA to confirm it. This CDR3 comprises 11 residues. CDR1 and CDR2 (germline): SGHNT, YYREEE (reference sequence). The CDR3 sequence: CASSSGRVQYF.

This chain links TRBV7-2 with TRBJ2-7; the TCRdb D gene call, TRBD2, has no DNA to confirm it. CDR1 SGHTA and CDR2 FQGNSA come from the germline V gene. This CDR3 has 14 amino acids. This chain's CDR3 is CASSFEASGYEQYF.

The chain uses TRBV4-2 and TRBJ2-1. CDR3 length: 14 amino acids. Germline V gives CDR1 LGHNA, CDR2 YNFKEQ. CDR3 in amino acids: CASSQDQQGNEQFF.

The chain recombines TRBV11-2 with TRBJ2-5; the TRBD1 assignment by TCRdb is unverifiable without DNA. Germline CDR1 SGHAT, CDR2 FQNNGV. This CDR3 comprises 16 residues. The CDR3 protein is CASSLLPGQREETQYF. Full variable domain (rest looked up from reference TRBV11-2 and TRBJ2-5): EAGVAQSPRYKIIEKRQSVAFWCNPISGHATLYWYQQILGQGPKLLIQFQNNGVVDDSQLPKDRFSAERLKGVDSTLKIQPAKLEDSAVYLCASSLLPGQREETQYFGPGTRLLVL.

The rearrangement links TRBV29-1 to TRBJ2-4; TCRdb selects TRBD1, and the lack of DNA leaves this call unchecked. CDR3 size: 12 residues. Per germline, CDR1 SQVTM and CDR2 ANQGSEA. This CDR3 is CSVRDSKNIQYF.

The chain combines TRBV6-5 with TRBJ2-1; TCRdb returns TRBD2, unconfirmable since there is no DNA. Germline assignment: CDR1 MNHEY and CDR2 SVGAGI. The CDR3 length is 13 residues. CDR3 sequence reads: CASQAGENNEQFF.

The chain combines TRBV7-6 with TRBJ1-2; without DNA, the TCRdb call of TRBD1 cannot be checked. The CDR3 consists of 15 residues. Germline-derived CDR1 and CDR2 are SGHVS and FNYEAQ. The chain's CDR3 is CASSSPDRGLEGYTF.

The gene calls are TRBV6-2 or TRBV6-3 and TRBJ1-1; TCRdb's D call of TRBD1 is untestable without DNA. Germline V gives CDR1 MNHEY, CDR2 SVGEGT. The length of the CDR3 is 14 residues. The CDR3 reads CANQRGPLRTEAFF.

The chain links TRBV20-1 to TRBJ2-3; TCRdb selects TRBD2, and the lack of DNA leaves this call unchecked. The CDR3 is 16 residues long. Germline assignment: CDR1 DFQATT and CDR2 SNEGSKA (reference sequence). This CDR3 reads CSARDLLAGDMDTQYF.

This chain uses TRBV14 with TRBJ2-7; the D call of TRBD1 rests on TCRdb alone, since no DNA is present to check it. The germline V gene encodes CDR1 SGHDN and CDR2 FVKESK. The CDR3 totals 15 residues. Here the CDR3 reads CASSQDWGDYYEQYF.

The chain carries TRBV21-1 and TRBJ2-3; the TCRdb call, TRBD2, lacks DNA for checking. TRBV21-1 is classified as a pseudogene. This CDR3 contains 13 residues. The CDR3 region is CPSSKDRDSTQYF.

The chain is built from TRBV6-1 and TRBJ2-1; the TCRdb call, TRBD1, lacks DNA for checking. Per the germline V gene, CDR1 is MNHNS and CDR2 is SASEGT. The CDR3 runs to 16 residues. CDR3 protein: CASSEAIGTGNNEQFF.

The chain joins TRBV28 to TRBJ2-7; TCRdb's D call of TRBD1 is untestable without DNA. This CDR3 spans 14 amino acids. CDR1 and CDR2 (germline): MDHEN, SYDVKM. CDR3 residues: CASSLERGYYEQYF. The variable domain in full, with the rest retrieved from reference TRBV28 and TRBJ2-7, is DVKVTQSSRYLVKRTGEKVFLECVQDMDHENMFWYRQDPGLGLRLIYFSYDVKMKEKGDIPEGYSVSREKKERFSLILESASTNQTSMYLCASSLERGYYEQYFGPGTRLTVT.

This rearrangement joins TRBV14 to TRBJ1-2. This CDR3 contains 15 residues. CDR1 and CDR2 from the germline V gene are SGHDN and FVKESK. Here the CDR3 reads CASSQEQVANYGYTF.

The V call is TRBV7-9, the J call TRBJ2-5; TCRdb indicates TRBD1, and absent DNA this call remains unverified. Per germline, CDR1 SEHNR and CDR2 FQNEAQ (reference sequence). The CDR3 is made up of 12 amino acids. CDR3 amino acids: CASQGDPETQYF.

This chain uses TRBV6-5 with TRBJ2-7; without DNA, the TCRdb call of TRBD2 cannot be checked. Germline loops: CDR1 MNHEY, CDR2 SVGAGI. This CDR3 is built from 13 residues. The CDR3 sequence is CASTSGMEEEQYF.

The genes are TRBV7-3 and TRBJ2-1; without DNA, the TCRdb call of TRBD1 cannot be checked. The CDR3 contains 16 residues. Germline-derived CDR1 and CDR2 are SGHTA and FQGTGA. The CDR3 loop is CASGGDPRGSYNEQFF.

The genes are TRBV29-1 and TRBJ2-3; TCRdb indicates TRBD2, and absent DNA this call remains unverified. The CDR3 totals 14 residues. Germline loops: CDR1 SQVTM, CDR2 ANQGSEA. The CDR3: CSVEDGGEADTQYF.

The chain combines TRBV29-1 with TRBJ2-3; TCRdb outputs TRBD1, but without DNA this stays unchecked. The CDR3 extends over 16 amino acids. Germline V lookup: CDR1 SQVTM, CDR2 ANQGSEA. The CDR3 region is CSVELGRSGAKDTQYF.